This TCR beta chain stems from a study of naive CD8 T cells in extremely preterm neonates (dated by TCRdb to 2016 to 2017). For the wider study: TCRbeta CDR3 repertoires of sorted naive CD8+ T cells were compared across four age groups: extremely preterm neonates, term neonates, young children and adults. The full study reports these points: Among the limitations the authors pointed out were a small sample size and productive template counts that varied across preterm samples. Preterm neonates had significantly lower iChao1 richness than all other age groups (p < 0.05) and an even clone distribution, indicating a less rich repertoire. Preterm CDR3s were shorter, with fewer N additions and less junctional trimming, and were closer to germline than those of older groups. Preterm neonates shared more CDR3 nucleotide sequences (2.7%) than term neonates (0.4%), young children (around 0.03%) and adults (about 0.01%). Prospective longitudinal studies of preterm and term neonates were called for by the authors so that T cell development could be tracked within individuals.

CDR1 and CDR2 are read off the germline V gene as SGHTA and FQGNSA. V is cut back by 4 bases and J by 2 bases, with 4 bases in the junction unmatched. The CDR3 has 15 amino acids, counting the end cysteine and phenylalanine. Here the CDR3 DNA is all that survives: 45 bases in frame from base 1. Four extremely preterm deliveries, at about 22-27 weeks of gestation, provided the preterm samples. The study left out pregnancies involving fetal demise, active maternal HSV infection or known maternal HIV infection. A FACSAria III cell sorter was used to sort live, Annexin V-negative naive CD8+ T cells (CD3+CD8+CD45RA+CCR7+). Between roughly 18,000 and 110,000 naive CD8+ T cells were sorted per sample. Mixed venous-arterial cord blood was collected with preassembled standardized sampling kits. Cord blood was held at room temperature, and processing was completed within 4 hours of collection. Ficoll-Paque density gradient centrifugation was used to isolate mononuclear cells from diluted blood. Before sorting, mononuclear cells were cryopreserved in roughly 10% DMSO with about 90% FBS and kept in long-term storage at -150 degrees C. Thawed cells were stained with Annexin V and antibodies against CD3, CD8, CCR7 and CD45RA. The DNeasy Blood and Tissue Kit was used to extract genomic DNA from sorted cell pellets that had been snap-frozen.

As to this clone: The antigen it recognizes is unknown. Base quality data are lacking; no much larger clone is found one base away.

A two-step, bias-controlled multiplex PCR was used to amplify TCRbeta CDR3 regions from genomic DNA. The multiplex PCR used primers specific for every TRBV and TRBJ gene segment. TCRbeta repertoire data were generated with the immunoSEQ Assay. The authors processed their data as follows. A relative-frequency ratio and a modified nearest-neighbor algorithm were applied to filter and cluster reads so that closely related sequences were merged. IMGT annotation was the basis for assigning V, D and J genes to CDR3 sequences. Template counts were quantified against synthetic TCR CDR3 analog sequences and normalized for PCR amplification bias. Only unique productive sequences, defined as in-frame CDR3 sequences without stop codons, were included in the analyses. The immunoSEQ Analyzer software was used to compute clonality, defined as 1 minus Pielou's evenness, and iChao1 richness. JMP was used for statistical testing, with Student's t-test or a non-parametric test applied depending on Shapiro-Wilk normality results. TCRdb obtained this table from immuneACCESS and retained in-frame rearrangements with V and J assigned. These tables miss some clones; where compared with another copy, unresolved V genes account for less than half of the shortfall, and the remainder is unexplained. V and J calls and clone size are those listed in that table; D and trimming were worked out from the DNA. The sample yields about 5,000 clones; roughly 95% were counted once. The ten largest account for 0.55% to 0.75% of the sample.

Sequencing was performed on naive CD8+ T cells from cord blood. The sequence is built from TRBV7-2 and TRBJ2-3, and TRBD1 aligns with 9 junction nucleotides. This receptor was obtained from a boy who was born preterm. The sequence in DNA is TGTGCCAGCAGCTCCGGGACAGGGAACACAGATACGCAGTATTTT. The resulting protein is CASSSGTGNTDTQYF.